The entry below describes one T cell receptor (beta chain). Assay used: immunoSEQ multiplex PCR; TCRdb lists only in-frame clones, some missing. The sample consists of under 150,000 clones, roughly 92% of them appearing once. This specimen comes from a study of control samples from healthy donors and cancer patients. Sequencing input: blood. The receptor was derived from a man aged 25-45 years in good health.

The CDR3 nucleotides are TGTGCCAGCAGTTTACAGGGGGCGTACAATGAGCAGTTCTTC. It encodes CASSLQGAYNEQFF. The chain recombines TRBV27 with TRBJ2-1; 8 bases agree with TRBD1. V gave up 2 bases and J gave up 4 bases; unmatched junction bases: 1. Germline CDR1 and CDR2: MNHEY and SMNVEV (reference sequence). This CDR3 has 14 amino acids.